The rows below give T cell receptor beta chains drawn from one sample of a study of blood T cell repertoires in COVID-19. TCRdb keeps only in-frame clones here, not all; method: immunoSEQ multiplex PCR. The repertoire holds hundreds of thousands of clones, more than 80% seen once, with 2% to 3% in the top ten. Specimen: PBMCs or T cells enriched from blood (not recorded which). Receptors originate from a woman under 30 who had recovered from COVID-19. Both conserved end residues are part of each CDR3. Each record gives: CDR3 protein, V gene, J gene, CDR3 length, clone size. Size values are once, few and many counts, or a class for expanded clones, and some rows have none.

CDR3 protein: CASRTTGGRNQPQHF
V gene: TRBV2
J gene: TRBJ1-5
CDR3 length: 15
clone size: once

CDR3 protein: CASRQNYGYTF
V gene: TRBV19
J gene: TRBJ1-2
CDR3 length: 11
clone size: .

CDR3 protein: CATSEQGEQFF
V gene: TRBV24-1
J gene: TRBJ2-1
CDR3 length: 11
clone size: .

CDR3 protein: CASSSHSLNTEAFF
V gene: TRBV11-2
J gene: TRBJ1-1
CDR3 length: 14
clone size: .

CDR3 protein: CASSPGGFTEAFF
V gene: TRBV13
J gene: TRBJ1-1
CDR3 length: 13
clone size: many

CDR3 protein: CATRERDEKLFF
V gene: TRBV19
J gene: TRBJ1-4
CDR3 length: 12
clone size: .

CDR3 protein: CASSVVGQTLSYGYTF
V gene: TRBV19
J gene: TRBJ1-2
CDR3 length: 16
clone size: few

CDR3 protein: CASSERGSLYLNTEAFF
V gene: TRBV6-1
J gene: TRBJ1-1
CDR3 length: 17
clone size: .

CDR3 protein: CSVARVLNTEAFF
V gene: TRBV29-1
J gene: TRBJ1-1
CDR3 length: 13
clone size: .

CDR3 protein: CASSQDRDTSTDTQYF
V gene: TRBV3-1/TRBV3-2
J gene: TRBJ2-3
CDR3 length: 16
clone size: .

CDR3 protein: CASSFGTYKNIQYF
V gene: TRBV7-2
J gene: TRBJ2-4
CDR3 length: 14
clone size: .

CDR3 protein: CASSGQGNTEAFF
V gene: TRBV2
J gene: TRBJ1-1
CDR3 length: 13
clone size: .

CDR3 protein: CASSMRLRGNEQFF
V gene: TRBV19
J gene: TRBJ2-1
CDR3 length: 14
clone size: once

CDR3 protein: CASSLQGRGEKLFF
V gene: TRBV7-9
J gene: TRBJ1-4
CDR3 length: 14
clone size: .

CDR3 protein: CASSLYQGYGYTF
V gene: TRBV28
J gene: TRBJ1-2
CDR3 length: 13
clone size: .

CDR3 protein: CASSSQGSGQPQHF
V gene: TRBV2
J gene: TRBJ1-5
CDR3 length: 14
clone size: .

CDR3 protein: CASSLAGSHNEQFF
V gene: TRBV5-4
J gene: TRBJ2-1
CDR3 length: 14
clone size: .

CDR3 protein: CASSVPGTGTEQYF
V gene: TRBV19
J gene: TRBJ2-7
CDR3 length: 14
clone size: .

CDR3 protein: CASSQGTVANTEAFF
V gene: TRBV7-3
J gene: TRBJ1-1
CDR3 length: 15
clone size: .

CDR3 protein: CASSLGPDRGQETQYF
V gene: TRBV5-1
J gene: TRBJ2-5
CDR3 length: 16
clone size: .

CDR3 protein: CASSLLAGALSSYEQYF
V gene: TRBV28
J gene: TRBJ2-7
CDR3 length: 17
clone size: .

CDR3 protein: CASQTPGVYTQYF
V gene: TRBV6-5
J gene: TRBJ2-3
CDR3 length: 13
clone size: .

CDR3 protein: CATSRDYGGSLSNYGYTF
V gene: TRBV15
J gene: TRBJ1-2
CDR3 length: 18
clone size: .